This TCR beta chain appears in the sequencing data of a study of T cells after yellow fever vaccination. As for the study in general: Low-cell-number fractions were prepared with SMART-Seq v4 Ultra Low Input. Study conclusions and caveats: The secondary T-cell response peaked on day 5, not day 15, but was weaker. Primary-vaccination clones mostly resurfaced post-booster (under 98% CD4, 85% to 90% CD8).

UMIs and a universal primer site were added when TCR cDNA was made by 5'RACE template switching. MiXCR, run by TCRdb on the 5' RACE reads, gives a single entry per CDR3 protein. Among a few hundred thousand distinct CDR3 sequences listed, about 5.2% were seen once. CDR1 is DFQATT, CDR2 SNEGSKA, per germline (reference sequence). The ends lost 5 bases at V and 0 bases at J; junction bases unmatched: 7. The CDR3 length is 17 residues. Notes on this clonotype: Its antigen is not identified.

Source: CD4+ T cells sorted from PBMCs, taken on the day of the yellow fever booster vaccination. This rearrangement joins TRBV20-1 to TRBJ2-2, with 12 bases lining up with TRBD2. The clonotype originates from a man aged 18 to 35 who received the YFV17D yellow fever vaccine. The CDR3 spells CSAAAGLAGTNTGELFF. CDR3 bases: TGCAGTGCTGCCGCAGGACTAGCGGGGACGAACACCGGGGAGCTGTTTTTT.